The present TCR beta chain was sequenced within a study of T cell responses to AZD1222 COVID-19 vaccine. Trimming removed 0 bases from V and 3 bases from J, with 11 bases in between. Germline V gene data show CDR1 as PRHDT and CDR2 as FYEKMQ (reference sequence). CDR3 size: 15 residues. Details on this clone: Its antigen is still unknown.

Broader study findings: It was only a handful of AZD1222 recipients who were seropositive at baseline. Vaccine-related CD4 TCRs covered spike, predominating at 160-218 and 743-854. Breadth and depth of Spike-specific TCRs rose after two AZD1222 doses.

The protocol was immunoSEQ multiplex PCR, while the TCRdb copy is restricted to in-frame clones and leaves out a portion. Of more than 150,000 clones listed, 85% to 95% were seen once; the top ten hold over 9.5%. The receptor's source is an adult in good health. The material was peripheral blood, obtained on day 0 of AZD1222 vaccination. The chain recombines TRBV13 with TRBJ2-5, with no clear D. CDR3 protein: CASSLGHQIEETQYF. The CDR3 nucleotides read TGTGCCAGCAGCTTAGGACACCAGATTGAAGAGACCCAGTACTTC.